Each of the 17 T cell receptor beta chains below was sequenced from the same sample in a study of T cells in Graves' hyperthyroidism and ophthalmopathy. Amplified regions were TCR beta CDR3 sequences from RNA transcripts. The HTBI primer set was used in a first-round RT-PCR of the TCR CDR3. One entry per CDR3 protein, called by TCRdb with MiXCR from the multiplex PCR reads. Among fewer than 750,000 distinct CDR3 sequences listed, about 15% were seen once. The sample taken for sequencing was blood. These receptors were taken from a woman between 45 and 65 years old with Graves' ophthalmopathy.

As regards this clonotype: This may be a read error, as it is one base from a much larger clone. The chain joins TRBV5-4 to TRBJ2-2; TRBD2 matches at 11 bases. Trimming took 4 bases from V and 4 from J; bases not matched to a gene: 12. The CDR3 extends over 18 amino acids. Germline V gives CDR1 SGHNT, CDR2 YYREEE (reference sequence). CDR3 sequence: CASSPMTSGKWFTGELFF. CDR3 bases: TGTGCCAGCAGCCCTATGACTAGCGGGAAATGGTTCACCGGGGAGCTGTTTTTT.

This clonotype was seen a few times. V usage is TRBV20-1 and J usage is TRBJ2-7; 8 nucleotides line up with TRBD2. The CDR3 spans 16 residues. Germline-derived CDR1 and CDR2 are DFQATT and SNEGSKA (reference sequence). The junction had 13 bases not matched to a gene; V was cut back by 5 bases and J by 1 base. The CDR3 DNA follows: TGCAGTGCTGAGAATTCGGGGGGGGCCTCTTCCTACGAGCAGTACTTC. It is translated as CSAENSGGASSYEQYF.

This clonotype appeared many times. The chain is built from TRBV30 and TRBJ2-1, with 11 bases matching TRBD2. Looked up from germline, CDR1 is GTSNPN and CDR2 is SVGIG (reference sequence). With 1 base clipped from V and 3 bases from J, the junction kept 5 bases outside the gene matches. CDR3 length: 16 amino acids. This CDR3 reads CAWSEGTSGFYNEQFF. Written as DNA, the CDR3 is TGTGCCTGGAGTGAAGGGACTAGCGGATTCTACAATGAGCAGTTCTTC.

Many counts were recorded for this clonotype. The chain combines TRBV7-8 with TRBJ2-1, with D perhaps TRBD1 (6 bases). The CDR3 runs 15 residues. Deletions cut 5 bases from V and 3 bases from J, with 14 bases between. The germline gives CDR1 SGHVS, CDR2 FQNEAQ. In DNA form, the CDR3 reads TGTGCCAGCAGCCCCGACAGGATCTTCTACAATGAGCAGTTCTTC. It encodes CASSPDRIFYNEQFF.

This clonotype was detected a few times. The J gene is TRBJ2-2, the V gene TRBV15; TRBD1 matches at 7 bases. The CDR3 runs to 16 residues. J was trimmed by 1 base and V by 4 bases; bases with no gene match: 6. Germline-derived CDR1 and CDR2 are LNHNV and YYDKDF (reference sequence). DNA for the CDR3: TGTGCCACCAGCAAGTGGGACAGAGGGAACACCGGGGAGCTGTTTTTT. Translation: CATSKWDRGNTGELFF.

This chain links TRBV6-5 with TRBJ2-3; weak D call: TRBD2 (5 bases). V was shortened by 6 bases and J by 8 bases, with 12 bases between the two germline ends. The CDR3 has 12 amino acids. The germline CDR1 and CDR2 sequences are MNHEY and SVGAGI. CDR3 loop: CASSYTSFTQYF. CDR3 nucleotides: TGTGCCAGCAGCTATACTAGTTTTACGCAGTATTTT.

The V gene is TRBV5-1, the J gene TRBJ2-2; no definite D call. Germline CDR1 SGHRS, CDR2 YFSETQ. The CDR3 is 16 amino acids. Trimming took 0 bases from V and 1 from J, leaving 10 bases between them. The CDR3 loop reads CASSLAGAGNTGELFF. CDR3 nucleotides: TGCGCCAGCAGCTTGGCCGGAGCAGGGAACACCGGGGAGCTGTTTTTT. Full variable domain (rest looked up from reference TRBV5-1 and TRBJ2-2): KAGVTQTPRYLIKTRGQQVTLSCSPISGHRSVSWYQQTPGQGLQFLFEYFSETQRNKGNFPGRFSGRQFSNSRSEMNVSTLELGDSALYLCASSLAGAGNTGELFFGEGSRLTVL.

The table lists this clonotype with many counts. The CDR3 reads CASSSRTSGNEQFF. CDR3 nucleotides: TGTGCCAGCAGCTCCCGGACTAGCGGCAATGAGCAGTTCTTC. The rearrangement joins TRBV7-9 to TRBJ2-1, with 10 bases matching TRBD2. CDR1 SEHNR and CDR2 FQNEAQ come from the germline V gene (reference sequence). V lost 4 bases to trimming and J lost 6 bases; unmatched junction nucleotides: 3. This CDR3 has 14 amino acids.

This clonotype was counted only a few times. The chain has TRBV29-1 and TRBJ2-3; no clear D. The length of the CDR3 is 15 residues. Germline CDR1 and CDR2: SQVTM and ANQGSEA. V shed 6 bases and J shed 4 bases, with 20 bases lying between them. CDR3 sequence (DNA): TGCAGCGTCTCCCTGTTGCGGCGTGGCGCAGATACGCAGTATTTT. It encodes CSVSLLRRGADTQYF.

V is TRBV29-1 and J is TRBJ2-2; D gene unclear. Germline V gene sequence: CDR1 SQVTM, CDR2 ANQGSEA. This CDR3 spans 13 amino acids. Trimming stripped 3 bases from V and 4 bases from J, with 9 bases between. As DNA, the CDR3 is TGCAGCGTTGACAGGACGGGCACCGGGGAGCTGTTTTTT. Its protein is CSVDRTGTGELFF.

This clonotype was seen only a few times. The chain employs TRBV7-8 and TRBJ2-6; 9 positions agree with TRBD1. CDR3 size: 19 residues. The junction had 10 bases not matched to a gene; V was cut back by 4 bases and J by 0 bases. Germline V gene data show CDR1 as SGHVS and CDR2 as FQNEAQ. CDR3 protein: CASSYKRDRDISGANVLTF. The CDR3 DNA sequence: TGTGCCAGCAGCTATAAAAGGGACAGGGACATCTCTGGGGCCAACGTCCTGACTTTC.

On this clonotype itself: This may arise from a read error, as a much more abundant clone is one base away. The chain employs TRBV7-2 and TRBJ2-1; unclear D gene. Germline-derived CDR1 and CDR2 are SGHTA and FQGNSA. The CDR3 is made up of 12 amino acids. The CDR3 reads CASSFPSNGQFF. CDR3 sequence (DNA): TGTGCCAGCAGCTTTCCCTCCAATGGGCAGTTCTTC.

This clonotype was found many times. This chain connects TRBV6-1 to TRBJ1-5; unclear D gene. CDR1 and CDR2 (germline): MNHNS, SASEGT. The CDR3 consists of 14 residues. The V end was cut by 1 base, the J end by 0 bases, with 4 bases between. CDR3 sequence reads: CASSEGISNQPQHF. The CDR3 DNA reads TGTGCCAGCAGTGAAGGGATTAGCAATCAGCCCCAGCATTTT.

Notes on this clonotype: A much larger clonotype is one base distant, so this may be a read error. Here the CDR3 omits its conserved ending phenylalanine or tryptophan, so a read error is the likely source. This chain uses TRBV11-2 with TRBJ2-2; 14 bases align to TRBD2. The germline V gene encodes CDR1 SGHAT and CDR2 FQNNGV. V lost 5 bases, J lost 1 base, and 12 bases stayed unmatched. The CDR3 is 20 residues long. The CDR3 coding sequence is TGTGCCAGCAGCGGAATATTCCCGGGACTAGCGGGAGAGAACACCGGGGAGCTGTTTTCT. It is translated as CASSGIFPGLAGENTGELFS.

This clonotype was counted at least ten times. The chain uses TRBV28 and TRBJ2-3, with 8 positions matching TRBD1. J lost 2 bases, V lost 6 bases, and 10 bases had no gene match. There are 16 residues in the CDR3. CDR1 and CDR2 from the germline V gene are MDHEN and SYDVKM. This CDR3 reads CASSSLGDRTTDTQYF. The CDR3, as DNA: TGTGCCAGCAGCTCCCTTGGGGACAGGACCACAGATACGCAGTATTTT.

This clonotype was detected ten times or more. The chain is built from TRBV18 and TRBJ2-7, with D unclear. The germline CDR1 and CDR2 sequences are KGHSH and LQKENI. The CDR3 has 14 amino acids. V gave up 8 bases and J gave up 1 base, with 15 bases separating them. The CDR3 is CASQRSTSSYEQYF. The CDR3 nucleotides are TGTGCCAGCCAGAGGTCGACGAGTTCCTACGAGCAGTACTTC.

The chain has TRBV7-2 and TRBJ1-5, with D possibly matching TRBD1 (5 bases). The germline V and J ends were trimmed by 5 bases and 9 bases, with 23 bases remaining between them. The CDR3 loop spans 16 amino acids. CDR1 and CDR2 from the germline V gene are SGHTA and FQGNSA. In nucleotides, the CDR3 is TGTGCCAGCAGCAGAAACGGGGACCCACAAATTGGGCCCCAGCATTTT. It is translated as CASSRNGDPQIGPQHF. Together with reference TRBV7-2 and TRBJ1-5, the CDR3 gives the full variable domain: GAGVSQSPSNKVTEKGKDVELRCDPISGHTALYWYRQSLGQGLEFLIYFQGNSAPDKSGLPSDRFSAERTGGSVSTLTIQRTQQEDSAVYLCASSRNGDPQIGPQHFGDGTRLSIL.